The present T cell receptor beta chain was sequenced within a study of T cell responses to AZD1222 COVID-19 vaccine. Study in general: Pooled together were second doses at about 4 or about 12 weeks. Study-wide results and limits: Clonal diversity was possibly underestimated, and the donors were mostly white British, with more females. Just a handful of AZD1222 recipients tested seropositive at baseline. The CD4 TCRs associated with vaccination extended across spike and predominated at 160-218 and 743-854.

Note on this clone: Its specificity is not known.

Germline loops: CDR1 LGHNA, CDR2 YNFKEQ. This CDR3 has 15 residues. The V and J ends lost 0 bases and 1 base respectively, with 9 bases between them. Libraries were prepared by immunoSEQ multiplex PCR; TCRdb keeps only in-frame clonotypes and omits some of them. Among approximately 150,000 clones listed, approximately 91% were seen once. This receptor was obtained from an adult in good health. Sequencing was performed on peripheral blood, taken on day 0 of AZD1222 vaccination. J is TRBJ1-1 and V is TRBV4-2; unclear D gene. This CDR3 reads CASSQDRGSNTEAFF. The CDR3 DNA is TGTGCCAGCAGCCAAGATCGAGGCTCGAACACTGAAGCTTTCTTT.